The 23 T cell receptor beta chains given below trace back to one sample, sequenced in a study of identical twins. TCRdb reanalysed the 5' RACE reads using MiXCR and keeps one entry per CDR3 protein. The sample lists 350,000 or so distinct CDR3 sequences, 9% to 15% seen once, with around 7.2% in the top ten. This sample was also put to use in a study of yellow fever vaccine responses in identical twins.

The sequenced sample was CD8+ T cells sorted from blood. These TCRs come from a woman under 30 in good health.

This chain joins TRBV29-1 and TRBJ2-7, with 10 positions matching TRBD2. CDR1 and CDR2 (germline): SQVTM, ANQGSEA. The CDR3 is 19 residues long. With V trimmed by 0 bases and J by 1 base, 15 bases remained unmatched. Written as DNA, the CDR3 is TGCAGCGTTGAAGACGGGGGACGGAGCGGGAGGGCCGGGTCCTACGAGCAGTACTTC. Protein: CSVEDGGRSGRAGSYEQYF.

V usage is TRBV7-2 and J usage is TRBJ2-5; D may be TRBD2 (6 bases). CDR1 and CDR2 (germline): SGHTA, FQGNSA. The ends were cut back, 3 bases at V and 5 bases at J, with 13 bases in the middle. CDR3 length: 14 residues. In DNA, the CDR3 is TGTGCCAGCAGCTTCTCGCGGGGAGATGAGACCCAGTACTTC. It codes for CASSFSRGDETQYF.

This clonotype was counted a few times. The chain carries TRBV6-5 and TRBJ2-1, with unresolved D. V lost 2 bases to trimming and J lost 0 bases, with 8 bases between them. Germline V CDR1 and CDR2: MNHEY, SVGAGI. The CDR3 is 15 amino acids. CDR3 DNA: TGTGCCAGCAGTTACGGAAAAAGCTCCTACAATGAGCAGTTCTTC. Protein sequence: CASSYGKSSYNEQFF.

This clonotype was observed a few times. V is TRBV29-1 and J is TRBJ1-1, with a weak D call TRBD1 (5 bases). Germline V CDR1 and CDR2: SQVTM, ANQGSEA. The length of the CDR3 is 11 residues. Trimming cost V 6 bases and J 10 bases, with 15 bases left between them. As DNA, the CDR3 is TGCAGCGTCCCGTTTCATGGGACAGCTTTCTTT. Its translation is CSVPFHGTAFF.

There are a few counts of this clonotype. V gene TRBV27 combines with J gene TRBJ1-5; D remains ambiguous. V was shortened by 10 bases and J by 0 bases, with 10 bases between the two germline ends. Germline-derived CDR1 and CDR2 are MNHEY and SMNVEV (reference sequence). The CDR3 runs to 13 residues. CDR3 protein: CATARDSNQPQHF. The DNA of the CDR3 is TGTGCCACCGCACGGGATAGCAATCAGCCCCAGCATTTT.

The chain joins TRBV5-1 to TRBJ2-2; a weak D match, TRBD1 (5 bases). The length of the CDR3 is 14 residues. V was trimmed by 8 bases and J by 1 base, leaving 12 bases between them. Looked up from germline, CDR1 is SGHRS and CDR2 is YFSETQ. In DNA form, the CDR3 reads TGCGCCAGTGCACAGGTGCTGAACACCGGGGAGCTGTTTTTT. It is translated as CASAQVLNTGELFF.

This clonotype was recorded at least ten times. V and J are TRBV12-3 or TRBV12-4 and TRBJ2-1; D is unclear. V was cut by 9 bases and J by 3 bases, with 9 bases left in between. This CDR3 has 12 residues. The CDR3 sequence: CASWAVYNEQFF. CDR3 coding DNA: TGTGCCAGTTGGGCCGTCTACAATGAGCAGTTCTTC.

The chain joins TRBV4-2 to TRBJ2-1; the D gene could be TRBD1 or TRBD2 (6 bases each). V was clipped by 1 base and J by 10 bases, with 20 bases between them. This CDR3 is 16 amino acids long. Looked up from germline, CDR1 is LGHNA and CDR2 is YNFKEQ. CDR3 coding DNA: TGTGCCAGCAGCCAAGGTGGCGGAGGGGGACAATGGGAGCAGTTCTTC. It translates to CASSQGGGGGQWEQFF.

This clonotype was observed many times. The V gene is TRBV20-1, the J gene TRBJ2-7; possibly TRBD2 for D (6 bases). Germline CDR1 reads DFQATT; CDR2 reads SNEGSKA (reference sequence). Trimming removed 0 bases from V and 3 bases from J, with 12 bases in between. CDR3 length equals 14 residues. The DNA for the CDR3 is TGCAGTGCTAGAGATGGTAGGGAGGACTACGAGCAGTACTTC. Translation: CSARDGREDYEQYF.

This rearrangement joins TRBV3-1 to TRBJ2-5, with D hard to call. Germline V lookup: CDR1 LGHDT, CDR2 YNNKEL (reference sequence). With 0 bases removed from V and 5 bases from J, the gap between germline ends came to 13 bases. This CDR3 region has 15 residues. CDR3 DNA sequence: TGTGCCAGCAGCCAAGATAGGATAGGCCGGGAGACCCAGTACTTC. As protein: CASSQDRIGRETQYF.

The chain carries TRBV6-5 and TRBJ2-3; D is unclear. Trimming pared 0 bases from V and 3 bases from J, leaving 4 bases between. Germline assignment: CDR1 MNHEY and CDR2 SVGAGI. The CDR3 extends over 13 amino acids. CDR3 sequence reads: CASSYSVTDTQYF. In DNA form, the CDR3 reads TGTGCCAGCAGTTACTCGGTGACAGATACGCAGTATTTT.

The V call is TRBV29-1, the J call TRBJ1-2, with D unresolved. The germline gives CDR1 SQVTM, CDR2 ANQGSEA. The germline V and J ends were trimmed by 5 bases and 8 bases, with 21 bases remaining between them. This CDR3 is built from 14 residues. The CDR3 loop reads CSVFLPTGELGYTF. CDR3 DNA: TGCAGCGTTTTCCTCCCGACGGGCGAACTGGGCTACACCTTC.

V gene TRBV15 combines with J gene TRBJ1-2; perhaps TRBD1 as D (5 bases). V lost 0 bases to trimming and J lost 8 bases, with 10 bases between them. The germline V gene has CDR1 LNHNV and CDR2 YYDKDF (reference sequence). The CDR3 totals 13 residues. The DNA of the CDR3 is TGTGCCACCAGCAGAGATGATGGGGGGGGCTACACCTTC. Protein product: CATSRDDGGGYTF.

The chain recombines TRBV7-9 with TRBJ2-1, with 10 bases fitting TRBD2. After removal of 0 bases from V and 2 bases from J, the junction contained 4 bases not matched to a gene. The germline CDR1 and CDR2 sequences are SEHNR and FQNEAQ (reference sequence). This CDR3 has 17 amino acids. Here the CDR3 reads CASSLAAGGPPYNEQFF. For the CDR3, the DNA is TGTGCCAGCAGCTTAGCAGCGGGGGGGCCGCCCTACAATGAGCAGTTCTTC.

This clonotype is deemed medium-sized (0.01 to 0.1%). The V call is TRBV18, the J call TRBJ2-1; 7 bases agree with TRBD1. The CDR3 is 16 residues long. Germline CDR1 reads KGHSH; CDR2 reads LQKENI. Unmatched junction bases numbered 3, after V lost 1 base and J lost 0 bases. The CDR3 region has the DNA TGTGCCAGCTCACCACGGGGACAGAGCTCCTACAATGAGCAGTTCTTC. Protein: CASSPRGQSSYNEQFF. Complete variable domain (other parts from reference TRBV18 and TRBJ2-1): NAGVMQNPRHLVRRRGQEARLRCSPMKGHSHVYWYRQLPEEGLKFMVYLQKENIIDESGMPKERFSAEFPKEGPSILRIQQVVRGDSAAYFCASSPRGQSSYNEQFFGPGTRLTVL.

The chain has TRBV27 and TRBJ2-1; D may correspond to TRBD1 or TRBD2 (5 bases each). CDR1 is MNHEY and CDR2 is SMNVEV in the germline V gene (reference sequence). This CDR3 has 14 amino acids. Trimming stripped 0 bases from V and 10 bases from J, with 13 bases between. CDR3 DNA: TGTGCCAGCAGTTTATCCACGGGGCTTCGAGAGCAGTTCTTC. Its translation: CASSLSTGLREQFF.

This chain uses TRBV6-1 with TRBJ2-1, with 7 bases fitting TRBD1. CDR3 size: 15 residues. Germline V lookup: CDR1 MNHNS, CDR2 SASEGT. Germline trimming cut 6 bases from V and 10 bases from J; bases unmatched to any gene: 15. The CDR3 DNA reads TGTGCCAGCAGCAAAGTACACGGAACAGGGGAGGAGCAGTTCTTC. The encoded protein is CASSKVHGTGEEQFF.

CDR3 bases: TGCGCCAGCAGCTCTGGGCTTAACTATGGCTACACCTTC. This gives the protein CASSSGLNYGYTF. The rearrangement uses TRBV4-1 and TRBJ1-2; no definite D call. This CDR3 is built from 13 residues. V shed 5 bases and J shed 1 base, with 8 bases lying between them. Per germline, CDR1 MGHRA and CDR2 YSYEKL.

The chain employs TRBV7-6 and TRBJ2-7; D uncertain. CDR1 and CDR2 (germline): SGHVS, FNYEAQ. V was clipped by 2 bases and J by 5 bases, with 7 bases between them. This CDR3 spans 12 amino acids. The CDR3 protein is CASSLFSDEQYF. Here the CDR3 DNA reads TGTGCCAGCAGCTTATTTTCCGACGAGCAGTACTTC.

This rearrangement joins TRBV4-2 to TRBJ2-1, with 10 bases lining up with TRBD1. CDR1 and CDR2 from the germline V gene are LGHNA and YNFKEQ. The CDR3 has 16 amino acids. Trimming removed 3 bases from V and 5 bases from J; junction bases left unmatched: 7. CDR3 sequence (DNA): TGTGCCAGCAGCCAGCCCGGGACAGGGGACCACAATGAGCAGTTCTTC. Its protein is CASSQPGTGDHNEQFF.

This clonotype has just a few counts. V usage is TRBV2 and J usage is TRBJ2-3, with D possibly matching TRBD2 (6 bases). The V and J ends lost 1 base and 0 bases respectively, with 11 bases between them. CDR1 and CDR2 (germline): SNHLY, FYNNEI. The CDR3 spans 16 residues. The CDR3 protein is CASSEEGRTSTDTQYF. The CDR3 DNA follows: TGTGCCAGCAGTGAAGAGGGGAGGACAAGCACAGATACGCAGTATTTT.

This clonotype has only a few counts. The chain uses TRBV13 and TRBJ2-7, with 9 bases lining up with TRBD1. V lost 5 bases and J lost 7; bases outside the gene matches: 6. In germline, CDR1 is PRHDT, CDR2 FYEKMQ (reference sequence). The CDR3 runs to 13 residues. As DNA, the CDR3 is TGTGCCAGCAGCCCGCTGACAGGGGGGGAGCAGTACTTC. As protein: CASSPLTGGEQYF.

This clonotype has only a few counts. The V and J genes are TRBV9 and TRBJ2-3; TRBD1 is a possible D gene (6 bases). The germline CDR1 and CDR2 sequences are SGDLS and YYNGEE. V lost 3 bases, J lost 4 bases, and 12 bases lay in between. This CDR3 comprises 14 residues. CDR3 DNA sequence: TGTGCCAGCAGCGCCCAGGACAGCGCAGATACGCAGTATTTT. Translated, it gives CASSAQDSADTQYF.